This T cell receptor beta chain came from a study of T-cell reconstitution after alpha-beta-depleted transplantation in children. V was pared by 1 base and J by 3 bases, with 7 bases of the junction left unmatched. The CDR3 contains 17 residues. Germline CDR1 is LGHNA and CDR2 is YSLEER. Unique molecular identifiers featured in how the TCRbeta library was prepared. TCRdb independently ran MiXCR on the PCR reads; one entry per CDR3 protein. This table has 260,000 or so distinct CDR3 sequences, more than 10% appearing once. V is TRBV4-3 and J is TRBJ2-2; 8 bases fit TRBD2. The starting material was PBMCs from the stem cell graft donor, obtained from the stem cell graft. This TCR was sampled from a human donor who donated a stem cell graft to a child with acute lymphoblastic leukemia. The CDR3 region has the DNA TGCGCCAGCAGCCAAGGGTTCAGCGGGGGCTACACCGGGGAGCTGTTTTTT. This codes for CASSQGFSGGYTGELFF.